Following are 14 T cell receptor beta chains from one sample sequenced in a study of CD8 T cells in Susac syndrome. Roughly 0.5 to 1 ug RNA was reverse transcribed with random hexamers. TCRdb recomputed calls from the immunoSEQ multiplex PCR reads with MiXCR, one row per CDR3 protein. The data contain roughly 130,000 distinct CDR3 sequences, roughly 95% of them singletons. Sequences were obtained from CD4+ T cells from PBMCs. The receptors here all came from a human donor with multiple sclerosis.

The chain carries TRBV6-6 and TRBJ2-7, with D uncertain. The germline V gene has CDR1 MNHNY and CDR2 SVGAGI (reference sequence). The CDR3 has 11 amino acids. V was clipped by 5 bases and J by 7 bases, with 9 bases between them. In DNA, the CDR3 is TGTGCCAGCAGTAGTAAGTATGAGCAGTACTTC. The encoded protein is CASSSKYEQYF.

The chain recombines TRBV9 with TRBJ2-7; no reliable D call. CDR3 length: 16 amino acids. Germline V gene lookup returns CDR1 SGDLS and CDR2 YYNGEE. Deletions cut 2 bases from V and 3 bases from J, with 18 bases between. CDR3 residues: CASSVTPETGIYEQYF. The CDR3, as DNA: TGTGCCAGCAGCGTCACTCCCGAGACTGGAATCTACGAGCAGTACTTC.

The chain employs TRBV5-4 and TRBJ2-3; 8 bases line up with TRBD1. CDR3 length: 14 residues. CDR1 SGHNT and CDR2 YYREEE come from the germline V gene (reference sequence). Germline trimming cut 4 bases from V and 8 bases from J; bases unmatched to any gene: 9. CDR3 nucleotide sequence: TGTGCCAGCAGCCCAACGACAGGGGTCCGTACGCAGTATTTT. As protein: CASSPTTGVRTQYF. The whole variable domain, filled in from reference TRBV5-4 and TRBJ2-3, reads ETGVTQSPTHLIKTRGQQVTLRCSSQSGHNTVSWYQQALGQGPQFIFQYYREEENGRGNFPPRFSGLQFPNYSSELNVNALELDDSALYLCASSPTTGVRTQYFGPGTRLTVL.

The CDR3, as DNA: TGTGCCAGCAGTCGGACAGGGGTTGAAGCTTTCTTT. The encoded protein is CASSRTGVEAFF. The J gene is TRBJ1-1, the V gene TRBV9, with TRBD1 matching over 9 bases. The junction had 3 bases not matched to a gene; V was cut back by 5 bases and J by 7 bases. This CDR3 spans 12 amino acids. Germline-derived CDR1 and CDR2 are SGDLS and YYNGEE.

The chain recombines TRBV5-4 with TRBJ1-4, with TRBD1 identical over 7 bases. Germline CDR1 is SGHNT and CDR2 is YYREEE (reference sequence). Germline trimming cut 4 bases from V and 6 bases from J; bases unmatched to any gene: 15. CDR3 size: 17 residues. The chain's CDR3 is CASSDQSRQGRDEKLFF. The CDR3 DNA sequence: TGTGCCAGCAGCGATCAGTCTAGACAGGGAAGAGATGAAAAACTGTTTTTT.

The rearrangement links TRBV12-3 or TRBV12-4 to TRBJ1-1; TRBD1 is a possible D gene (6 bases). V lost 2 bases to trimming and J lost 4 bases, with 11 bases between them. The CDR3 spans 14 residues. Here the CDR3 reads CASSLSGERTEAFF. The DNA of the CDR3 is TGTGCCAGCAGTTTATCAGGGGAGCGCACTGAAGCTTTCTTT.

This clonotype has a handful of counts. V usage is TRBV29-1 and J usage is TRBJ1-2; 10 nucleotides align to TRBD1. The CDR3 is 12 residues long. J lost 4 bases, V lost 6 bases, and 2 bases had no gene match. The germline gives CDR1 SQVTM, CDR2 ANQGSEA. The CDR3 spells CSVRTGGYGYTF. CDR3 in DNA: TGCAGCGTCCGGACAGGGGGCTATGGCTACACCTTC.

This rearrangement joins TRBV7-9 to TRBJ1-6, with D tentatively TRBD1 (6 bases). This CDR3 contains 17 residues. Per germline, CDR1 SEHNR and CDR2 FQNEAQ (reference sequence). The ends were cut back, 0 bases at V and 12 bases at J, with 21 bases in the middle. In DNA, the CDR3 is TGTGCCAGCAGCTTAGCGAATTCAGGGGTTCTTACGAGACCCCTCCACTTT. This translates into CASSLANSGVLTRPLHF.

The V call is TRBV29-1, the J call TRBJ2-2; TRBD2 matches 11 bases. CDR1 and CDR2 from the germline V gene are SQVTM and ANQGSEA. V was pared by 5 bases and J by 6 bases, with 5 bases of the junction left unmatched. The CDR3 loop spans 14 amino acids. CDR3 in amino acids: CSVSLAGVAGELFF. For the CDR3, the DNA is TGCAGCGTTTCACTAGCGGGGGTGGCCGGGGAGCTGTTTTTT.

A single count supports this clonotype. CDR3 coding DNA: TGTGCCAGCAGCAAAAGGACAGGAAACTCTGGAAACACCATATATTTT. This encodes CASSKRTGNSGNTIYF. This chain joins TRBV12-3 or TRBV12-4 and TRBJ1-3, with 7 bases fitting TRBD1. Trimming cost V 6 bases and J 0 bases; bases outside gene matches: 8. CDR3 length: 16 amino acids.

This sequence joins TRBV9 and TRBJ1-1; D might be TRBD1 (5 bases). Per germline, CDR1 SGDLS and CDR2 YYNGEE. This CDR3 region has 13 residues. Trimming removed 0 bases at V and 6 bases at J, with 9 bases between. The CDR3 loop is CASSVVGGAEAFF. CDR3 DNA: TGTGCCAGCAGCGTAGTTGGGGGAGCTGAAGCTTTCTTT.

The chain links TRBV27 to TRBJ2-7; 7 bases match TRBD1. The J segment lost 1 base and the V segment lost 4 bases, leaving 4 bases of the junction unmatched. The CDR3 totals 14 residues. CDR1 and CDR2 (germline): MNHEY, SMNVEV (reference sequence). CDR3 amino acids: CASSWTGDSYEQYF. The CDR3 DNA follows: TGTGCCAGCAGTTGGACAGGCGATTCCTACGAGCAGTACTTC.

The gene calls are TRBV7-9 and TRBJ2-3, with D unclear. This CDR3 is built from 10 residues. Germline CDR1 SEHNR, CDR2 FQNEAQ (reference sequence). V lost 5 bases, J lost 6 bases, and 3 bases lay in between. The CDR3 bases are TGTGCCAGCAGCCCGGATACGCAGTATTTT. Protein product: CASSPDTQYF.

V and J are TRBV30 and TRBJ1-1; D not certain. The germline V and J ends were trimmed by 4 bases and 2 bases, with 11 bases remaining between them. The CDR3 contains 13 residues. Germline lookup yields CDR1 GTSNPN and CDR2 SVGIG (reference sequence). The CDR3 sequence: CAWMGYFNTEAFF. CDR3 nucleotides: TGTGCCTGGATGGGTTACTTTAACACTGAAGCTTTCTTT.